Presented here are 15 T cell receptor beta chains from one specimen sequenced in a study of prognosis after radiotherapy for stage I lung cancer. From genomic DNA, two-round multiplex PCR was used to amplify TCR beta CDR3. First-round PCR amplification was performed with primers specific to each TRBV and TRBJ gene. TCRdb used MiXCR to reprocess the multiplex PCR reads, holding one entry per CDR3 protein. The sample holds roughly 13,000 distinct CDR3 sequences, roughly 50% seen once. Sample: PBMCs, taken before or after stereotactic body radiation therapy (not recorded which). The receptors shown here come from a donor aged 50 or older with non-small cell lung cancer.

This clonotype was recorded a few times. A much larger clone differs from this one at a single base, so this may be a read error. As the CDR3 is not closed by the conserved phenylalanine or tryptophan, this likely results from a read error. This chain connects TRBV5-4 to TRBJ1-6, with D unclear. Per germline, CDR1 SGHNT and CDR2 YYREEE (reference sequence). Trimming left V 0 bases short and J 8 bases short, with 6 bases between. This CDR3 has 13 residues. CDR3 coding DNA: TGTGCCAGCAGCTTGGACCTGTATTCACCCCTCCACTTG. Its translation: CASSLDLYSPLHL.

By sample fraction, this clonotype is medium-sized. The chain employs TRBV5-1 and TRBJ2-1; 9 bases map to TRBD2. The trim removed 0 bases at V and 7 bases at J, leaving 5 bases unmatched. The germline V gene encodes CDR1 SGHRS and CDR2 YFSETQ. This CDR3 is built from 15 residues. The CDR3 here is CASSLGSGSGNEQFF. DNA of the CDR3: TGCGCCAGCAGCTTGGGTAGCGGGAGTGGTAATGAGCAGTTCTTC.

The CDR3 loop reads CAIGAQSSYEQYF. The CDR3 coding sequence is TGTGCCATCGGGGCGCAGAGCTCCTACGAGCAGTACTTC. This chain uses TRBV6-1 with TRBJ2-7; D may correspond to TRBD1 or TRBD2 (5 bases each). CDR1 MNHNS and CDR2 SASEGT come from the germline V gene. The CDR3 sequence is 13 residues long. V dropped 10 bases and J dropped 0 bases, with 13 bases sitting between them.

This sequence joins TRBV7-6 and TRBJ2-3; 9 positions match TRBD1. From germline, CDR1 is SGHVS and CDR2 FNYEAQ. CDR3 length: 16 amino acids. The trim removed 5 bases at V and 4 bases at J, leaving 10 bases unmatched. The CDR3 DNA follows: TGTGCCAGCAGCGAGACCGCAACAGGGGGCTCAGATACGCAGTATTTT. Protein: CASSETATGGSDTQYF.

The rearrangement uses TRBV7-9 and TRBJ2-1; D is undetermined. The CDR3 has 11 residues. Germline CDR1 is SEHNR and CDR2 is FQNEAQ (reference sequence). Trimming shortened V by 6 bases and J by 6 bases, and 6 bases separated the two germline ends. The CDR3 nucleotides read TGTGCCAGCAGACATTTCAATGAGCAGTTCTTC. Its translation is CASRHFNEQFF.

The rearrangement joins TRBV27 to TRBJ2-3; D remains ambiguous. Per germline, CDR1 MNHEY and CDR2 SMNVEV (reference sequence). The CDR3 covers 13 residues. V was trimmed by 5 bases and J by 5 bases, leaving 11 bases between them. The CDR3 protein is CASSALNVDTQYF. CDR3 nucleotides: TGTGCCAGCAGTGCATTAAACGTAGATACGCAGTATTTT.

V and J are TRBV7-2 and TRBJ2-7, with 15 bases lining up with TRBD2. CDR1 and CDR2 (germline): SGHTA, FQGNSA. The V segment lost 0 bases and the J segment 7 bases; nucleotides outside the gene matches: 4. The CDR3 runs 16 residues. Written as DNA, the CDR3 is TGTGCCAGCAGCTTAGCCGGGACTAGCGGGAGGTGGGAGCAGTACTTC. Residues: CASSLAGTSGRWEQYF.

This clonotype was detected many times. V is TRBV19 and J is TRBJ1-5; 8 bases align to TRBD1. CDR3 size: 15 residues. Germline V gene sequence: CDR1 LNHDA, CDR2 SQIVND (reference sequence). The J segment lost 7 bases and the V segment lost 4 bases, leaving 9 bases of the junction unmatched. CDR3 nucleotide sequence: TGTGCCAGTAGTAGCCCCAGGGGGCGCGGACAGCCCCAGCATTTT. Its protein is CASSSPRGRGQPQHF.

Many counts were recorded for this clonotype. The rearrangement links TRBV12-3 or TRBV12-4 to TRBJ1-1, with 7 bases aligning to TRBD1. The CDR3 has 15 amino acids. V dropped 6 bases and J dropped 0; count of bases not matched to a gene: 7. CDR3: CASSTTGQVNTEAFF. CDR3 in DNA: TGTGCCAGCAGCACCACTGGACAGGTGAACACTGAAGCTTTCTTT.

Here the CDR3 reads CASSDGPHEQFF. As DNA, the CDR3 is TGTGCCAGCAGTGACGGGCCCCACGAGCAGTTCTTC. The chain joins TRBV6-4 to TRBJ2-1; D gene uncertain. This CDR3 is 12 amino acids long. CDR1 MRHNA and CDR2 SNTAGT come from the germline V gene. Trimming pared 2 bases from V and 10 bases from J, leaving 9 bases between.

By share of the sample, this clonotype is medium-sized. The V gene is TRBV12-3 or TRBV12-4, the J gene TRBJ2-7; D may be TRBD2 (7 bases). There are 16 residues in the CDR3. Trimming removed 6 bases at V and 0 bases at J, with 18 bases between. In DNA, the CDR3 is TGTGCCAGCAGCCCCCGGGGGGCGGCAAGCTCCTACGAGCAGTACTTC. Translated: CASSPRGAASSYEQYF.

By share, this clonotype ranks as medium-sized (0.01 to 0.1%). The chain employs TRBV19 and TRBJ2-1, with D perhaps TRBD2 (5 bases). The CDR3 extends over 14 amino acids. CDR1 and CDR2 from the germline V gene are LNHDA and SQIVND (reference sequence). The V end was cut by 8 bases, the J end by 4 bases, with 15 bases between. The CDR3 nucleotides are TGTGCCAGTTCTCCGGACTGGGCATACAATGAGCAGTTCTTC. As protein: CASSPDWAYNEQFF.

This clonotype was observed at least ten times. The chain has TRBV28 and TRBJ1-5; D may be TRBD1 (5 bases). Looked up from germline, CDR1 is MDHEN and CDR2 is SYDVKM. Trimming left V 3 bases short and J 0 bases short, with 18 bases between. The CDR3 loop spans 18 amino acids. CDR3 region: CASSFTGTELYSNQPQHF. The CDR3 nucleotides read TGTGCCAGCAGTTTCACCGGGACGGAACTATATAGCAATCAGCCCCAGCATTTT.

The V call is TRBV20-1, the J call TRBJ1-6, with 7 bases matching TRBD1. This CDR3 spans 17 amino acids. V dropped 0 bases and J dropped 2; count of bases not matched to a gene: 7. Germline V CDR1 and CDR2: DFQATT, SNEGSKA (reference sequence). DNA for the CDR3: TGCAGTGCTAGAGATCAAGGCCAGGGGGCCTATAATTCACCCCTCCACTTT. It yields the protein CSARDQGQGAYNSPLHF.

On this clonotype: At one end, the junction sequence differs from germline, possibly due to a read error. The chain is built from TRBV7-9 and TRBJ1-2; D remains unclear. Looked up from germline, CDR1 is SEHNR and CDR2 is FQNEAQ (reference sequence). The CDR3 has 14 residues. CDR3 DNA: TGTGCCATCAGCCCCTCTTTAGCCAACTACGGCTACACCTTC. It translates to CAISPSLANYGYTF. Together with reference TRBV7-9 and TRBJ1-2, the CDR3 gives the full variable domain: DTGVSQNPRHKITKRGQNVTFRCDPISEHNRLYWYRQTLGQGPEFLTYFQNEAQLEKSRLLSDRFSAERPKGSFSTLEIQRTEQGDSAMYLCAISPSLANYGYTFGSGTRLTVV.